The 6 T cell receptor beta chains in this list originate from one sample, sequenced in a study of control samples from healthy donors and cancer patients. Profiling relied on immunoSEQ multiplex PCR, and the TCRdb table lists in-frame clones only, not all of them. The sample comprises 200,000 or so clones, 90% to 95% of which are singletons, and less than 2% rests with the top ten. The sequenced sample was blood. The receptors originated from a man aged 25-45 years in good health.

The chain recombines TRBV9 with TRBJ2-1; D is undetermined. Trimming stripped 1 base from V and 6 bases from J, with 14 bases between. This CDR3 spans 15 amino acids. Per germline, CDR1 SGDLS and CDR2 YYNGEE. The CDR3 sequence: CASSVLGQQGNEQFF. The CDR3 nucleotides read TGTGCCAGCAGCGTATTGGGTCAGCAAGGCAATGAGCAGTTCTTC.

This chain uses TRBV18 with TRBJ1-2; perhaps TRBD1 as D (5 bases). The CDR3 covers 15 residues. Germline lookup yields CDR1 KGHSH and CDR2 LQKENI. Trimming cost V 2 bases and J 0 bases, with 10 bases left between them. The CDR3 region has the DNA TGTGCCAGCTCACCAAGTCAGGGCGCTAACTATGGCTACACCTTC. Amino acid sequence: CASSPSQGANYGYTF.

Ten or more counts support this clone. The chain recombines TRBV27 with TRBJ2-7, with 9 bases fitting TRBD1. Germline trimming cut 5 bases from V and 0 bases from J; bases unmatched to any gene: 2. CDR1 is MNHEY and CDR2 is SMNVEV in the germline V gene (reference sequence). The CDR3 is 14 residues long. Here the CDR3 DNA reads TGTGCCAGCAGTGGACAGGGGAGCTCCTACGAGCAGTACTTC. Translating gives CASSGQGSSYEQYF.

J is TRBJ1-6 and V is TRBV4-2, with D perhaps TRBD1 (6 bases). Trimming left V 5 bases short and J 4 bases short, with 18 bases between. Looked up from germline, CDR1 is LGHNA and CDR2 is YNFKEQ. The length of the CDR3 is 17 residues. The CDR3: CASSGVGGARYNSPLHF. The CDR3 bases are TGTGCCAGCAGCGGCGTAGGGGGGGCGCGTTATAATTCACCCCTCCACTTT.

CDR3 region: CASSLEGAGTGGYTF. CDR3 DNA: TGTGCCAGCAGCTTAGAGGGGGCTGGGACCGGTGGCTACACCTTC. The V call is TRBV7-2, the J call TRBJ1-2; 7 nucleotides align to TRBD1. Germline V gene data show CDR1 as SGHTA and CDR2 as FQGNSA. This CDR3 has 15 residues. V trimming: 1 base; J trimming: 7 bases; junction bases outside the gene matches: 9.

The V and J genes are TRBV5-6 and TRBJ2-1; the match to TRBD2 covers 8 bases. Unmatched junction bases numbered 0, after V lost 5 bases and J lost 2 bases. Germline V gene sequence: CDR1 SGHDT, CDR2 YYEEEE. This CDR3 has 13 residues. For the CDR3, the DNA is TGTGCCAGCAGGACTAGCGCCTACAATGAGCAGTTCTTC. It is translated as CASRTSAYNEQFF.